Each of the 8 T cell receptor beta chains below was sequenced from the same sample in a study of T cells in Graves' hyperthyroidism and ophthalmopathy. Amplified TCR beta CDR3 regions came from RNA transcripts. The HTBI set primed first-round TCR CDR3 RT-PCR. MiXCR was run by TCRdb on the multiplex PCR reads, yielding one entry per CDR3 protein. The sample has hundreds of thousands of distinct CDR3 sequences, about a sixth seen once. Sequencing was carried out using blood. The receptor source for this set is a woman aged 18-30 years with Graves' hyperthyroidism.

This chain uses TRBV6-2 or TRBV6-3 with TRBJ1-5; TRBD1 might be the D (6 bases). Trimming took 6 bases from V and 3 from J, leaving 12 bases between them. The CDR3 sequence is 14 residues long. CDR1 and CDR2 from the germline V gene are MNHEY and SVGEGT. The CDR3 bases are TGTGCCAGCAGATTAGAGGGGGTCAATCAGCCCCAGCATTTT. Translated: CASRLEGVNQPQHF.

This clonotype turned up a few times. This sequence joins TRBV6-1 and TRBJ1-5; D is ambiguous. The germline V and J ends were trimmed by 6 bases and 6 bases, with 18 bases remaining between them. The CDR3 has 15 amino acids. Germline V CDR1 and CDR2: MNHNS, SASEGT. DNA for the CDR3: TGTGCCAGCAGGCTGGCGGTGGGTCGGGGTCAGCCCCAGCATTTT. This translates into CASRLAVGRGQPQHF.

This clonotype was recorded many times. The V gene is TRBV20-1, the J gene TRBJ1-1; D is unresolved. Trimming removed 1 base from V and 6 bases from J, with 21 bases in between. From germline, CDR1 is DFQATT and CDR2 SNEGSKA (reference sequence). The CDR3 is 16 residues long. CDR3 loop: CSARGARVWGDAEAFF. The CDR3 nucleotides are TGCAGTGCTAGAGGGGCACGGGTTTGGGGAGACGCTGAAGCTTTCTTT.

This clonotype has at least ten counts. This chain connects TRBV12-3 or TRBV12-4 to TRBJ2-2; 7 bases match TRBD1. This CDR3 contains 14 residues. V lost 6 bases to trimming and J lost 3 bases; unmatched junction nucleotides: 4. The CDR3 sequence: CASSRTGDTGELFF. CDR3 DNA sequence: TGTGCCAGCAGCAGAACAGGGGACACCGGGGAGCTGTTTTTT.

This clonotype was seen repeatedly, ten times or more. V is TRBV20-1 and J is TRBJ1-3; 7 bases fit TRBD1. J was trimmed by 9 bases and V by 4 bases; bases with no gene match: 9. The V gene's germline CDR1 is DFQATT and CDR2 SNEGSKA (reference sequence). CDR3 length: 13 amino acids. The chain's CDR3 is CSAISDRTGTIYF. The CDR3 nucleotides read TGCAGTGCTATTTCGGACAGGACTGGCACCATATATTTT.

A few counts support this clonotype. The chain couples TRBV30 to TRBJ2-3; D is undetermined. CDR1 is GTSNPN and CDR2 is SVGIG in the germline V gene (reference sequence). Trimming stripped 4 bases from V and 4 bases from J, with 18 bases between. This CDR3 comprises 15 residues. The CDR3 here is CAWNFRVIKADTQYF. CDR3 in DNA: TGTGCCTGGAATTTTCGCGTAATCAAAGCAGATACGCAGTATTTT.

This clonotype has at least ten counts. This chain links TRBV30 with TRBJ1-2; possible D gene TRBD1, 5 bases. V lost 0 bases and J lost 6, with 11 bases in between. The CDR3 totals 13 residues. Germline V gene sequence: CDR1 GTSNPN, CDR2 SVGIG (reference sequence). CDR3 amino acids: CAWSVQGVDGYTF. DNA of the CDR3: TGTGCCTGGAGTGTGCAGGGCGTGGATGGCTACACCTTC. Looking up the rest from reference TRBV30 and TRBJ1-2 gives the full variable domain: SQTIHQWPATLVQPVGSPLSLECTVEGTSNPNLYWYRQAAGRGLQLLFYSVGIGQISSEVPQNLSASRPQDRQFILSSKKLLLSDSGFYLCAWSVQGVDGYTFGSGTRLTVV.

This clonotype was recorded many times. V usage is TRBV12-3 or TRBV12-4 and J usage is TRBJ1-1; TRBD1 agrees at 9 bases. The V and J ends lost 3 bases and 6 bases, in that order; junction bases with no gene match: 5. This CDR3 region has 14 residues. CDR3 loop: CASSFTGGIAEAFF. The CDR3 region has the DNA TGTGCCAGCAGTTTTACAGGGGGCATCGCTGAAGCTTTCTTT.